This T cell receptor (beta chain) was captured in a study of spatial heterogeneity in lung cancer. Study as a whole: Detection consistently yielded more beta chains than alpha chains.

Specified time point: sample taken at primary tumor resection. Tumor, nontumor lung or frozen PBMC supplied whole RNA that was sequenced unsorted. TCRdb fed the 5' RACE reads into MiXCR, producing one record per CDR3 protein. Of 55,000 to 75,000 distinct CDR3 sequences detected, roughly 8% appear once; the ten largest clones hold approximately 15%. In its sample, this clonotype was seen once. This may stem from a read error, because a much larger clone lies one nucleotide away. The origin of this receptor is a female donor with early-stage non-small cell lung cancer. The sample in question was PBMCs, obtained at surgery.

CDR3 nucleotide sequence: TGTGCCAGCAGCTCGGGAGAGTCCTACGAGCAGAACTTC. It specifies CASSSGESYEQNF. The genes are TRBV5-6 and TRBJ2-7; maybe TRBD2 (6 bases). Germline CDR1 SGHDT, CDR2 YYEEEE. The CDR3 is 13 residues long.